Listed here are 17 T cell receptor beta chains from one sample, sequenced in a study of blood T cell repertoires in COVID-19. Using immunoSEQ multiplex PCR, the repertoire was profiled, and TCRdb retains in-frame clones only, with some absent. There are tens of thousands of clones in the sample; 80% to 85% occur only once, and under 30% lies in the top ten. The specimen was peripheral blood. The source is a woman over 75 with active or convalescent COVID-19.

This chain joins TRBV18 and TRBJ2-1, with TRBD1 as a possible D gene (5 bases). CDR1 KGHSH and CDR2 LQKENI come from the germline V gene. This CDR3 contains 15 residues. V was cut by 2 bases and J by 3 bases, with 11 bases left in between. CDR3 sequence (DNA): TGTGCCAGCTCACCAGACAGAATGAGCTACAATGAGCAGTTCTTC. It specifies CASSPDRMSYNEQFF.

The chain recombines TRBV7-2 with TRBJ2-1, with 7 bases aligning to TRBD2. The CDR3 covers 16 residues. Trimming cost V 5 bases and J 0 bases; bases outside gene matches: 7. From germline, CDR1 is SGHTA and CDR2 FQGNSA. The CDR3 loop reads CASSRSGASSYNEQFF. In DNA, the CDR3 is TGTGCCAGCAGCCGGAGCGGGGCCAGCTCCTACAATGAGCAGTTCTTC.

V usage is TRBV5-1 and J usage is TRBJ1-1, with D unresolved. This CDR3 is 13 amino acids long. V gave up 4 bases and J gave up 1 base, with 8 bases separating them. Germline V gene lookup returns CDR1 SGHRS and CDR2 YFSETQ. In DNA form, the CDR3 reads TGCGCCAGCAGCACATCACAGAACACTGAAGCTTTCTTT. Residues: CASSTSQNTEAFF.

By share of the sample, this clone is large. V gene TRBV12-3 or TRBV12-4 combines with J gene TRBJ1-5; 8 positions match TRBD1. This CDR3 is 13 amino acids long. J gave up 11 bases and V 6 bases, and 9 bases lay outside the gene matches. In nucleotides, the CDR3 is TGTGCCAGCAGCCCTGACAGGGGCATGGCCCAGCATTTT. It encodes CASSPDRGMAQHF.

The genes are TRBV11-1 and TRBJ2-7; 9 positions agree with TRBD1. This CDR3 is 13 amino acids long. The ends lost 6 bases at V and 4 bases at J; junction bases unmatched: 4. Germline V gene sequence: CDR1 SGHAT, CDR2 FQDESV (reference sequence). In DNA form, the CDR3 reads TGTGCCAGCAGTTCTGACAGGGGGTACGAGCAGTACTTC. Its translation: CASSSDRGYEQYF.

V and J are TRBV29-1 and TRBJ1-3, with D tentatively TRBD1 (6 bases). Trimming removed 6 bases at V and 2 bases at J, with 14 bases between. The CDR3 has 14 residues. Germline CDR1 SQVTM, CDR2 ANQGSEA. The CDR3 nucleotides read TGCAGCGTGCGTGGGGGCCTCCCTGGAAACACCATATATTTT. This codes for CSVRGGLPGNTIYF.

The chain links TRBV2 to TRBJ2-5, with D unclear. The V end lost 2 bases, the J end lost 0 bases, and 7 bases lay between the germline ends. The V gene's germline CDR1 is SNHLY and CDR2 FYNNEI. This CDR3 spans 14 amino acids. The DNA of the CDR3 is TGTGCCAGCAGTGAATCGAGGTACCAAGAGACCCAGTACTTC. Translated: CASSESRYQETQYF.

This clone was observed a few times. The chain carries TRBV7-2 and TRBJ1-2; 8 bases align to TRBD1. The germline V gene encodes CDR1 SGHTA and CDR2 FQGNSA. Unmatched junction bases numbered 9, after V lost 5 bases and J lost 4 bases. CDR3 length: 15 amino acids. CDR3 loop: CASSPRDRYLYGYTF. The CDR3 nucleotides are TGTGCCAGCAGCCCCCGGGACAGGTACCTCTATGGCTACACCTTC. Together with reference TRBV7-2 and TRBJ1-2, the CDR3 gives the full variable domain: GAGVSQSPSNKVTEKGKDVELRCDPISGHTALYWYRQSLGQGLEFLIYFQGNSAPDKSGLPSDRFSAERTGGSVSTLTIQRTQQEDSAVYLCASSPRDRYLYGYTFGSGTRLTVV.

This clone was counted a few times. The J gene is TRBJ1-1, the V gene TRBV6-5, with no clear D. Germline CDR1 MNHEY, CDR2 SVGAGI. V was cut by 8 bases and J by 5 bases, with 18 bases left in between. The CDR3 totals 14 residues. CDR3 protein: CASVGRNYGTEAFF. DNA for the CDR3: TGTGCCAGCGTCGGTCGAAATTACGGGACTGAAGCTTTCTTT.

This chain joins TRBV6-5 and TRBJ2-5; 7 positions agree with TRBD1. The CDR3 sequence is 14 residues long. From germline, CDR1 is MNHEY and CDR2 SVGAGI. Trimming at V came to 6 bases and at J to 5 bases, leaving 9 bases not matched to a gene. As DNA, the CDR3 is TGTGCCAGCAGAACAAGGGGGCCAGGGGAGACCCAGTACTTC. This gives the protein CASRTRGPGETQYF.

The chain is built from TRBV19 and TRBJ2-2, with TRBD1 matching 8 bases. Germline V CDR1 and CDR2: LNHDA, SQIVND (reference sequence). V trimming: 7 bases; J trimming: 2 bases; junction bases outside the gene matches: 9. The CDR3 is made up of 16 amino acids. CDR3 region: CASKLAGGGNTGELFF. In DNA, the CDR3 is TGTGCCAGTAAATTGGCAGGGGGCGGTAACACCGGGGAGCTGTTTTTT.

This chain uses TRBV3-1 (or the pseudogene TRBV3-2) with TRBJ1-1; 8 nucleotides align to TRBD1. This CDR3 comprises 13 residues. After removal of 8 bases from V and 3 bases from J, the junction contained 5 bases not matched to a gene. CDR1 and CDR2 from the germline V gene are LGHDT and YNNKEL (reference sequence). The CDR3 protein is CASRTGSYTEAFF. CDR3 DNA: TGTGCCAGCCGGACAGGGTCTTACACTGAAGCTTTCTTT.

This chain connects TRBV6-2 or TRBV6-3 to TRBJ2-5; possibly TRBD1 for D (5 bases). Germline V gene data show CDR1 as MNHEY and CDR2 as SVGEGT. This CDR3 is built from 13 residues. V lost 0 bases to trimming and J lost 5 bases, with 7 bases between them. The CDR3 nucleotides read TGTGCCAGCAGTTACTCGGGGCGGGAGACCCAGTACTTC. It encodes CASSYSGRETQYF.

In DNA, the CDR3 is TGTGCCAGCAGCCAAGAGGGGACAGGGGGGGAGCAGTACTTC. It yields the protein CASSQEGTGGEQYF. The genes are TRBV4-2 and TRBJ2-7; TRBD1 aligns across 11 bases. Looked up from germline, CDR1 is LGHNA and CDR2 is YNFKEQ. V was pared by 0 bases and J by 7 bases, with 2 bases of the junction left unmatched. The CDR3 has 14 amino acids.

The chain recombines TRBV7-9 with TRBJ2-2; TRBD1 might be the D (5 bases). Trimming removed 1 base from V and 15 bases from J, with 9 bases in between. CDR1 is SEHNR and CDR2 is FQNEAQ in the germline V gene (reference sequence). The CDR3 totals 11 residues. CDR3 nucleotides: TGTGCCAGCAGCTTAGAGGGGTTGGTGTTTTTT. Translated: CASSLEGLVFF. The complete variable domain, with remaining parts taken from reference TRBV7-9 and TRBJ2-2, reads DTGVSQNPRHKITKRGQNVTFRCDPISEHNRLYWYRQTLGQGPEFLTYFQNEAQLEKSRLLSDRFSAERPKGSFSTLEIQRTEQGDSAMYLCASSLEGLVFFGEGSRLTVL.

J is TRBJ2-1 and V is TRBV7-2, with a tentative D call TRBD1 (6 bases). Trimming removed 1 base at V and 7 bases at J, with 8 bases between. The CDR3 length is 13 residues. Germline-derived CDR1 and CDR2 are SGHTA and FQGNSA. CDR3 sequence: CASSLGGRNEQFF. CDR3 nucleotides: TGTGCCAGCAGCTTAGGGGGGCGGAATGAGCAGTTCTTC.

This chain links TRBV4-3 with TRBJ1-5, with D tentatively TRBD1 (5 bases). Trimming left V 3 bases short and J 5 bases short, with 11 bases between. The CDR3 runs 14 residues. Germline CDR1 is LGHNA and CDR2 is YSLEER. CDR3 nucleotide sequence: TGCGCCAGCAGCCAGGACATGGGGTATCAGCCCCAGCATTTT. It codes for CASSQDMGYQPQHF.